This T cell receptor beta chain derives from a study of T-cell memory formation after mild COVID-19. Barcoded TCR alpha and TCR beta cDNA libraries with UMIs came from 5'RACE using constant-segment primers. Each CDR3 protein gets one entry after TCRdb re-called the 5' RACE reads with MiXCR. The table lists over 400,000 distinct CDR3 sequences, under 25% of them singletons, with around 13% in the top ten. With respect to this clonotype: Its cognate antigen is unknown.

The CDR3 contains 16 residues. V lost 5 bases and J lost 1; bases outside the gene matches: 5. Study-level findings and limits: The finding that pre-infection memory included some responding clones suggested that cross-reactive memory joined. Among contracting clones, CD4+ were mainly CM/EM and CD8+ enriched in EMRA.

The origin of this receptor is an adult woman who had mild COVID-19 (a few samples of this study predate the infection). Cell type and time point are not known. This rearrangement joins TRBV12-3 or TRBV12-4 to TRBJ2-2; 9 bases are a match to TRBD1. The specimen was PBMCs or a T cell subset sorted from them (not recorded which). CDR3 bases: TGTGCCAGCAGTAGAGACAGGGGGGTGAACACCGGGGAGCTGTTTTTT. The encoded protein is CASSRDRGVNTGELFF.